These 21 T cell receptor beta chains were all obtained from the same sample, sequenced in a study of tumor-infiltrating lymphocytes in primary liver carcinoma. Germline DNA was extracted alongside blood RNA, which was obtained from unsorted whole blood. The authors made TCR beta cDNA from approximately 500 ng total RNA with a constant-region primer. Three-round nested multiplex PCR performed with slightly modified ARM-PCR produced the TCR beta libraries. PCR rounds one and two used TRBV1-TRBV30 forward primers with a C-beta reverse primer for roughly 10 cycles each. TCRdb re-analysed the multiplex PCR reads in MiXCR, keeping a single row per CDR3 protein. The table has approximately 320,000 distinct CDR3 sequences, about 50% seen once. The sample was peripheral blood. The receptors originated from a woman under 40 with primary liver carcinoma and hepatitis B virus infection.

For this clonotype: With a much larger clone just one base away, this may be a read error. The chain carries TRBV11-3 and TRBJ2-3; D unclear. In germline, CDR1 is SGHNT, CDR2 YENEEA. The CDR3 has 14 amino acids. The germline V and J ends were trimmed by 8 bases and 0 bases, with 12 bases remaining between them. In DNA, the CDR3 is TGTGCCAGCGGTCAAATCCCCAGCACAGATACGCAGTATTTT. Residues: CASGQIPSTDTQYF.

The rearrangement links TRBV5-6 to TRBJ2-3, with no clear D. The germline V gene encodes CDR1 SGHDT and CDR2 YYEEEE. Trimming stripped 6 bases from V and 0 bases from J, with 8 bases between. The CDR3 is made up of 13 amino acids. The CDR3 DNA is TGTGCCAGCACTACGGCAAGCACAGATACGCAGTATTTT. This encodes CASTTASTDTQYF.

This clonotype was recorded only once. This may arise from a read error, as a much more abundant clone is one base away. V usage is TRBV6-1 and J usage is TRBJ2-1; D is undetermined. The CDR3 sequence is 12 residues long. Germline V CDR1 and CDR2: MNHNS, SASEGT. CDR3 loop: CASSEDANKQFF. The CDR3 DNA is TGTGCCAGCAGTGAGGACGCCAATAAGCAGTTCTTC.

This clonotype was seen only a few times. The CDR3 reads CASSRTGATGELFF. CDR3 in DNA: TGTGCCAGCAGCCGGACAGGGGCTACCGGGGAGCTGTTTTTT. V and J are TRBV7-9 and TRBJ2-2, with 9 bases identical to TRBD1. V gave up 5 bases and J gave up 5 bases; unmatched junction bases: 3. The CDR3 loop spans 14 amino acids. Germline V gene data show CDR1 as SEHNR and CDR2 as FQNEAQ (reference sequence).

Remarks on this clonotype: Possible read error: a much larger clone is one base away. The V call is TRBV10-3, the J call TRBJ2-3, with no clear D. This CDR3 has 14 amino acids. Germline V lookup: CDR1 ENHRY, CDR2 SYGVKD. Deletions cut 6 bases from V and 3 bases from J, with 13 bases between. As DNA, the CDR3 is TGTGCCATCAGGGCCGTGACGTCGACAGATACGCAGTATTTT. Translation gives CAIRAVTSTDTQYF.

With regard to this clonotype: A much larger clonotype is one base distant, so this may be a read error. For the CDR3, the DNA is TGCGCCAGCAGCCAAGACGGGACTAGCGGGTTCTACGAGCAGTACTTC. Its protein is CASSQDGTSGFYEQYF. This chain uses TRBV4-3 with TRBJ2-7, with 12 bases that match TRBD2. CDR3 size: 16 residues. Germline assignment: CDR1 LGHNA and CDR2 YSLEER. V was clipped by 0 bases and J by 3 bases; unmatched bases: 3.

On this clonotype itself: Being one base from a much bigger clone, this may be a read error. The chain combines TRBV6-2 or TRBV6-3 with TRBJ2-1, with TRBD1 matching 8 bases. Losses at the gene ends were 6 bases for V and 4 bases for J; bases not matched to a gene: 11. The CDR3 is 16 residues long. Looked up from germline, CDR1 is MNHEY and CDR2 is SVGEGT. The CDR3 DNA reads as TGTGCCAGCAGCCCAGGAGTGACAGGGGTTTACAATGAGCAGTTCTTC. Amino acid sequence: CASSPGVTGVYNEQFF.

Points on this clonotype: Lacking the conserved final phenylalanine or tryptophan, this CDR3 likely reflects a read error. The chain links TRBV6-1 to TRBJ1-6; D might be TRBD1 (5 bases). V lost 2 bases to trimming and J lost 10 bases, with 15 bases between them. CDR1 is MNHNS, CDR2 SASEGT, per germline. The CDR3 runs to 15 residues. CDR3 in DNA: TGTGCCAGCAGTGAAACGAATCTTTGGGGGTCACCCCTCCACTCT. Its protein product is CASSETNLWGSPLHS.

Comments on this clonotype: A read error may produce the germline difference seen at one junction end. J is TRBJ1-2 and V is TRBV4-3, with D hard to call. Germline V gene sequence: CDR1 LGHNA, CDR2 YSLEER. This CDR3 has 14 amino acids. CDR3 loop: CASSAELENYGYTF. The CDR3 coding sequence is TGTGCCAGCAGCGCTGAATTGGAGAACTATGGCTACACCTTC.

There are a few counts of this clonotype. This chain joins TRBV29-1 and TRBJ2-1; 8 nucleotides match TRBD2. Germline V gene sequence: CDR1 SQVTM, CDR2 ANQGSEA. Losses at the gene ends were 8 bases for V and 0 bases for J; bases not matched to a gene: 6. The CDR3 consists of 14 residues. In DNA, the CDR3 is TGCAGCTTCCAAAGCGGGAGCTCCTACAATGAGCAGTTCTTC. Protein sequence: CSFQSGSSYNEQFF.

This chain uses TRBV6-5 with TRBJ1-5, with D hard to call. From germline, CDR1 is MNHEY and CDR2 SVGAGI. The ends were cut back, 4 bases at V and 0 bases at J, with 10 bases in the middle. The CDR3 totals 15 residues. The CDR3 DNA sequence: TGTGCCAGCAGTTCGGACGGGTTTAGCAATCAGCCCCAGCATTTT. Protein product: CASSSDGFSNQPQHF.

The gene calls are TRBV12-3 or TRBV12-4 and TRBJ2-2; perhaps TRBD1 as D (6 bases). The CDR3 is 14 residues long. With 10 bases removed from V and 5 bases from J, the gap between germline ends came to 17 bases. CDR3: CAIGTGTFTGELFF. The CDR3 DNA reads as TGTGCCATCGGTACAGGGACATTTACCGGGGAGCTGTTTTTT.

With respect to this clonotype: Its ends do not fully match the called genes, so a read error is possible. The CDR3 DNA sequence: TGTGCCGGCAGTATCGGACAGGTGGCGGGACAGCCCCAGCATTTT. Translating gives CAGSIGQVAGQPQHF. This chain connects TRBV6-1 to TRBJ1-5; 7 nucleotides match TRBD1. The CDR3 sequence is 15 residues long. CDR1 and CDR2 (germline): MNHNS, SASEGT.

This clonotype appeared a few times. The chain links TRBV29-1 to TRBJ2-1; 7 positions match TRBD2. The junction had 7 bases not matched to a gene; V was cut back by 6 bases and J by 8 bases. The CDR3 loop spans 12 amino acids. CDR1 is SQVTM and CDR2 is ANQGSEA in the germline V gene. The CDR3 here is CSVVGGTDEQFF. The CDR3, as DNA: TGCAGCGTAGTGGGAGGGACGGATGAGCAGTTCTTC.

This clonotype was found many times. This chain links TRBV11-2 with TRBJ2-5; 8 nucleotides match TRBD1. CDR3 length: 15 amino acids. J gave up 7 bases and V 1 base, and 8 bases lay outside the gene matches. Germline V lookup: CDR1 SGHAT, CDR2 FQNNGV. CDR3 coding DNA: TGTGCCAGCAGCTTAGTGACAGGGGCGCCCTCGACCCAGTACTTC. It codes for CASSLVTGAPSTQYF.

As regards this clonotype: The conserved phenylalanine or tryptophan normally closing the CDR3 is absent here, so this likely arose from a read error. The J gene is TRBJ1-2, the V gene TRBV2; perhaps TRBD1 as D (5 bases). Trimming pared 6 bases from V and 6 bases from J, leaving 14 bases between. This CDR3 comprises 13 residues. Germline loops: CDR1 SNHLY, CDR2 FYNNEI. CDR3 sequence reads: CASSVRMGDGYTS. CDR3 nucleotides: TGTGCCAGCAGCGTCCGCATGGGGGATGGCTACACCTCC.

This chain connects TRBV11-2 to TRBJ2-3, with 7 bases matching TRBD1. V lost 11 bases and J lost 1; bases outside the gene matches: 15. Germline values: CDR1 SGHAT, CDR2 FQNNGV. The CDR3 spans 16 residues. CDR3 in amino acids: CAGSYLGQGGTDTQYF. As DNA, the CDR3 is TGTGCCGGTAGCTATTTAGGGCAGGGGGGCACAGATACGCAGTATTTT.

This clonotype has at least ten counts. The V and J genes are TRBV4-3 and TRBJ2-4; 9 bases are shared with TRBD2. CDR1 is LGHNA and CDR2 is YSLEER in the germline V gene. V lost 1 base and J lost 1; bases outside the gene matches: 23. The CDR3 runs 23 residues. CDR3 nucleotide sequence: TGCGCCAGCAGCCAAGTGGAACCTCTAGGCGGGAGGGCGACGTTCGGGGCCAAAAACATTCAGTACTTC. It specifies CASSQVEPLGGRATFGAKNIQYF.

The chain couples TRBV28 to TRBJ2-3, with 9 bases fitting TRBD1. CDR3 size: 15 residues. V was clipped by 8 bases and J by 5 bases; unmatched bases: 11. CDR1 is MDHEN and CDR2 is SYDVKM in the germline V gene. The CDR3 region is CASGSRQGDIDTQYF. The DNA of the CDR3 is TGTGCCAGCGGATCCCGACAGGGGGACATAGATACGCAGTATTTT.

The sample holds a few counts of this clonotype. The chain joins TRBV10-3 to TRBJ2-2; the match to TRBD1 covers 8 bases. Germline CDR1 and CDR2: ENHRY and SYGVKD. Unmatched junction bases numbered 10, after V lost 6 bases and J lost 7 bases. The CDR3 contains 15 residues. The CDR3 DNA reads TGTGCCATCAGGGCAGCCGGACAGGGAAACGGGGAGCTGTTTTTT. This encodes CAIRAAGQGNGELFF.

This clonotype has more than one count but fewer than ten. The chain joins TRBV10-3 to TRBJ2-5, with D perhaps matching TRBD1 or TRBD2 (6 bases each). Germline-derived CDR1 and CDR2 are ENHRY and SYGVKD. V gave up 3 bases and J gave up 4 bases, with 15 bases separating them. CDR3 length: 15 amino acids. The CDR3 DNA sequence: TGTGCCATCAGTGACCAGGGGCGGGATGGAGAGACCCAGTACTTC. Encoded protein: CAISDQGRDGETQYF.